These 27 T cell receptor beta chains share one sample of origin, sequenced in a study of molecular identifiers for immune sequencing clone quantification. TCRdb ran MiXCR on the PCR reads and lists one entry per CDR3 protein. The data hold 460,000 or so distinct CDR3 sequences, with around a fifth observed a single time. The specimen was naive CD8+ T cells from blood, with Jurkat cell RNA spiked in. The sample's subset: FACS-sorted CD8+CD4-CCR7+CD45RA+ naive T cells. The receptors come from a human donor in good health. Some libraries in this study had Jurkat cell RNA spiked in.

To note about this clonotype: A clone one base away is much larger, so this may be a read error. The V gene is TRBV29-1, the J gene TRBJ2-2; D possibly corresponds to TRBD1 (5 bases). This CDR3 comprises 13 residues. Germline CDR1 and CDR2: SQVTM and ANQGSEA. The CDR3 loop reads CSVRTPNPGELFF. The CDR3 DNA follows: TGCAGCGTTAGGACACCGAACCCCGGGGAGCTGTTTTTT.

In this sample, this clonotype turned up many times. The genes are TRBV7-2 and TRBJ2-7; D remains ambiguous. The germline CDR1 and CDR2 sequences are SGHTA and FQGNSA. The CDR3 consists of 13 residues. V was clipped by 1 base and J by 3 bases, with 7 bases between them. The CDR3 region is CASSLEYYYEQYF. The CDR3 nucleotides read TGTGCCAGCAGCTTAGAATACTACTACGAGCAGTACTTC.

A remark on this clonotype: This may arise from a read error, as a much more abundant clone is one base away. The gene calls are TRBV6-2 or TRBV6-3 and TRBJ1-5; D perhaps matches TRBD1 (5 bases). V was cut by 1 base and J by 11 bases, with 12 bases left in between. The CDR3 sequence is 13 residues long. Germline V lookup: CDR1 MNHEY, CDR2 SVGEGT. CDR3 amino acids: CASSYWGEMTQHF. In DNA form, the CDR3 reads TGTGCCAGCAGTTACTGGGGCGAGATGACCCAGCATTTT.

As regards this clonotype: The conserved closing phenylalanine or tryptophan is absent in this CDR3, likely reflecting a read error. The genes are TRBV5-1 and TRBJ2-1; 8 bases match TRBD2. V dropped 0 bases and J dropped 9; count of bases not matched to a gene: 5. The CDR3 totals 14 residues. Germline values: CDR1 SGHRS, CDR2 YFSETQ. This chain's CDR3 is CASSLVAGTGEQFL. CDR3 sequence (DNA): TGCGCCAGCAGCTTGGTAGCGGGAACGGGTGAGCAGTTCCTC.

This clonotype was seen repeatedly, ten times or more. The gene calls are TRBV6-5 and TRBJ2-2, with 10 nucleotides matching TRBD1. The CDR3 consists of 15 residues. Germline V gene lookup returns CDR1 MNHEY and CDR2 SVGAGI. V lost 6 bases to trimming and J lost 7 bases; unmatched junction nucleotides: 8. The CDR3 here is CASSNDRGLVGELFF. The CDR3 nucleotides read TGTGCCAGCAGCAACGACAGGGGGCTTGTCGGGGAGCTGTTTTTT.

The chain joins TRBV6-5 to TRBJ2-1; 13 nucleotides line up with TRBD2. Per the germline V gene, CDR1 is MNHEY and CDR2 is SVGAGI. V was pared by 6 bases and J by 9 bases, with 11 bases of the junction left unmatched. This CDR3 contains 16 residues. CDR3 DNA: TGTGCCAGCAGCTTGGGACTAGCGGGATTGGGAAGTGAGCAGTTCTTC. Translated: CASSLGLAGLGSEQFF.

The table lists this clonotype with many counts. The gene calls are TRBV6-6 and TRBJ2-3; maybe TRBD1 (5 bases). CDR1 is MNHNY and CDR2 is SVGAGI in the germline V gene (reference sequence). Trimming pared 1 base from V and 2 bases from J, leaving 10 bases between. CDR3 length: 15 residues. CDR3 sequence reads: CASSYWGPYTDTQYF. CDR3 bases: TGTGCCAGCAGTTACTGGGGCCCGTACACAGATACGCAGTATTTT.

This clonotype showed up many times. The J gene is TRBJ2-3, the V gene TRBV29-1; 8 bases match TRBD2. The CDR3 length is 16 residues. J lost 0 bases, V lost 1 base, and 6 bases had no gene match. Germline CDR1 is SQVTM and CDR2 is ANQGSEA. The CDR3 DNA is TGCAGCGTTGAAGGTGCGGGAGGAATGAGCACAGATACGCAGTATTTT. Encoded protein: CSVEGAGGMSTDTQYF.

The chain joins TRBV7-9 to TRBJ2-7; TRBD1 is a possible D gene (5 bases). The CDR3 totals 13 residues. The germline V gene encodes CDR1 SEHNR and CDR2 FQNEAQ (reference sequence). V was pared by 5 bases and J by 5 bases, with 13 bases between. CDR3 loop: CASSPVGRDEQYF. The CDR3 bases are TGTGCCAGCAGCCCCGTGGGGCGCGACGAGCAGTACTTC.

The sample holds many counts of this clonotype. The chain carries TRBV20-1 and TRBJ2-7, with a weak D call TRBD2 (5 bases). V dropped 6 bases and J dropped 3 bases, with 15 bases sitting between them. The germline V gene has CDR1 DFQATT and CDR2 SNEGSKA (reference sequence). The CDR3 has 13 residues. In DNA form, the CDR3 reads TGCAGTGCCGTACTAGATGAAGGCTACGAGCAGTACTTC. Translating it yields CSAVLDEGYEQYF.

The chain has TRBV5-3 and TRBJ2-3, with 10 nucleotides matching TRBD1. TRBV5-3 is marked as an open reading frame, function uncertain. V gave up 8 bases and J gave up 6 bases; unmatched junction bases: 6. The CDR3 contains 13 residues. CDR3 coding DNA: TGTGCCAGCAGCACGGACAGGGGGGATACGCAGTATTTT. It is translated as CASSTDRGDTQYF.

This clonotype was detected many times. The rearrangement links TRBV7-9 to TRBJ1-5, with 7 bases fitting TRBD1. From germline, CDR1 is SEHNR and CDR2 FQNEAQ (reference sequence). The CDR3 sequence is 15 residues long. The V and J ends lost 5 bases and 1 base, in that order; junction bases with no gene match: 5. The CDR3 loop reads CASSGGTESNQPQHF. The CDR3 DNA sequence: TGTGCCAGCAGCGGAGGGACAGAAAGCAATCAGCCCCAGCATTTT. Using reference TRBV7-9 and TRBJ1-5 for the parts outside the CDR3, the full variable domain is DTGVSQNPRHKITKRGQNVTFRCDPISEHNRLYWYRQTLGQGPEFLTYFQNEAQLEKSRLLSDRFSAERPKGSFSTLEIQRTEQGDSAMYLCASSGGTESNQPQHFGDGTRLSIL.

This clonotype was detected many times. The V gene is TRBV19, the J gene TRBJ1-1; unclear D gene. CDR3 length: 14 residues. V shed 6 bases and J shed 4 bases, with 15 bases lying between them. CDR1 LNHDA and CDR2 SQIVND come from the germline V gene (reference sequence). For the CDR3, the DNA is TGTGCCAGTAGCCCCGTGGGTCCCGTCACTGAAGCTTTCTTT. It translates to CASSPVGPVTEAFF. The full variable domain, with the rest looked up from reference TRBV19 and TRBJ1-1, is DGGITQSPKYLFRKEGQNVTLSCEQNLNHDAMYWYRQDPGQGLRLIYYSQIVNDFQKGDIAEGYSVSREKKESFPLTVTSAQKNPTAFYLCASSPVGPVTEAFFGQGTRLTVV.

The table lists this clonotype with many counts. This chain links TRBV7-6 with TRBJ2-2; weak D call: TRBD1 (6 bases). Trimming shortened V by 4 bases and J by 6 bases, and 15 bases separated the two germline ends. This CDR3 has 15 amino acids. The germline gives CDR1 SGHVS, CDR2 FNYEAQ. The CDR3 sequence is CASSSRTDVAGELFF. The CDR3 DNA reads as TGTGCCAGCAGCTCACGGACAGACGTCGCCGGGGAGCTGTTTTTT.

This clonotype has only a few counts. The genes are TRBV4-2 and TRBJ2-4; 9 nucleotides match TRBD2. J lost 1 base, V lost 5 bases, and 15 bases had no gene match. Looked up from germline, CDR1 is LGHNA and CDR2 is YNFKEQ. The CDR3 totals 19 residues. Written as DNA, the CDR3 is TGTGCCAGCAGCTACAGGCGGGAGGGCCTATTAGGGGCCAAAAACATTCAGTACTTC. Protein: CASSYRREGLLGAKNIQYF.

This clonotype came up a few times. This rearrangement joins TRBV4-1 to TRBJ2-5; TRBD2 agrees at 9 bases. V shed 0 bases and J 5 bases; nucleotides not matched to a gene: 16. The length of the CDR3 is 19 residues. CDR1 is MGHRA and CDR2 is YSYEKL in the germline V gene. CDR3 in amino acids: CASSQEAERGVPFAETQYF. CDR3 nucleotides: TGCGCCAGCAGCCAAGAGGCGGAGCGGGGGGTACCTTTTGCGGAGACCCAGTACTTC.

Concerning this clonotype itself: This may stem from a read error, because a much larger clone lies one nucleotide away. This chain joins TRBV29-1 and TRBJ2-5; 7 nucleotides agree with TRBD2. Germline V lookup: CDR1 SQVTM, CDR2 ANQGSEA. The length of the CDR3 is 14 residues. The CDR3 spells CSAEAGLSGETQYF. For the CDR3, the DNA is TGCAGCGCTGAAGCGGGACTGTCCGGAGAGACCCAGTACTTC.

In regard to this clonotype: This may be a read error, as it is one base from a much larger clone. V is TRBV4-3 and J is TRBJ2-7; D remains unclear. Trimming stripped 1 base from V and 2 bases from J, with 12 bases between. Germline CDR1 and CDR2: LGHNA and YSLEER. The CDR3 is made up of 15 amino acids. The CDR3 DNA sequence: TGCGCCAGCAGCCAAGGATTTGGAGCCGCCTACGAGCAGTACTTC. Encoded protein: CASSQGFGAAYEQYF.

This clonotype appeared a few times. The chain joins TRBV6-1 to TRBJ2-5; 10 positions agree with TRBD2. CDR3 size: 17 residues. V was pared by 2 bases and J by 5 bases, with 11 bases of the junction left unmatched. Germline CDR1 is MNHNS and CDR2 is SASEGT. The CDR3 spells CASSEWGLAGVEETQYF. The DNA for the CDR3 is TGTGCCAGCAGTGAATGGGGTCTAGCGGGAGTGGAGGAGACCCAGTACTTC.

This clonotype was observed a few times. This chain connects TRBV28 to TRBJ2-7; D unresolved. The CDR3 is 13 amino acids. V was trimmed by 5 bases and J by 0 bases, leaving 8 bases between them. The germline CDR1 and CDR2 sequences are MDHEN and SYDVKM. The CDR3 is CASSLVHSYEQYF. The CDR3 nucleotides read TGTGCCAGCAGTCTGGTCCACTCCTACGAGCAGTACTTC.

This clonotype was seen repeatedly, ten times or more. The chain recombines TRBV4-3 with TRBJ1-1; D is uncertain. Germline V gene data show CDR1 as LGHNA and CDR2 as YSLEER. The CDR3 totals 16 residues. V shed 0 bases and J shed 2 bases, with 13 bases lying between them. CDR3 nucleotide sequence: TGCGCCAGCAGCCAAGACGATAACGGCCGTAACACTGAAGCTTTCTTT. Translated, it gives CASSQDDNGRNTEAFF.

This clonotype showed up many times. V usage is TRBV2 and J usage is TRBJ2-2, with D hard to call. This CDR3 contains 13 residues. Germline CDR1 SNHLY, CDR2 FYNNEI. Trimming took 7 bases from V and 2 from J, leaving 8 bases between them. The CDR3 bases are TGTGCCAGCACAGAGGCAAACACCGGGGAGCTGTTTTTT. Translating it yields CASTEANTGELFF.

A note on this clonotype: A read error may explain this, as a much larger clone is one base away. The conserved final phenylalanine or tryptophan is absent from the CDR3, which likely points to a read error. The V gene is TRBV4-1, the J gene TRBJ2-5; D unresolved. The CDR3 loop spans 15 amino acids. Looked up from germline, CDR1 is MGHRA and CDR2 is YSYEKL. The V end was cut by 0 bases, the J end by 3 bases, with 11 bases between. CDR3 nucleotide sequence: TGCGCCAGCAGCCAAGAAGGGCCTGCGGAAGAGACCCAGTACCTC. It translates to CASSQEGPAEETQYL.

In its sample, this clonotype was seen many times. CDR3 DNA: TGCAGTGCTAGAGAGGTGGACAGCGGGGAGCTGTTTTTT. Translated, it gives CSAREVDSGELFF. V gene TRBV20-1 combines with J gene TRBJ2-2, with D tentatively TRBD1 (6 bases). The V gene lost 0 bases and the J gene lost 7 bases, with 9 bases spanning the gap. Germline values: CDR1 DFQATT, CDR2 SNEGSKA (reference sequence). This CDR3 region has 13 residues.

Many counts were recorded for this clonotype. The chain has TRBV5-6 and TRBJ2-3; D uncertain. The V gene lost 5 bases and the J gene lost 2 bases, with 15 bases spanning the gap. Per the germline V gene, CDR1 is SGHDT and CDR2 is YYEEEE. This CDR3 is 15 amino acids long. DNA of the CDR3: TGTGCCAGCAGTCCACCCATCAGTTTCACAGATACGCAGTATTTT. Translating it yields CASSPPISFTDTQYF.

This clonotype was seen a few times. The chain joins TRBV27 to TRBJ1-1; D is possibly TRBD1 (5 bases). Trimming left V 3 bases short and J 9 bases short, with 11 bases between. CDR1 MNHEY and CDR2 SMNVEV come from the germline V gene (reference sequence). The CDR3 runs to 12 residues. The CDR3 loop is CASSFPGQQAFF. For the CDR3, the DNA is TGTGCCAGCAGTTTCCCGGGGCAGCAAGCTTTCTTT.

For this clonotype: A much larger clone differs by one base, so this may be a read error. This chain connects TRBV28 to TRBJ2-5; D is ambiguous. Germline lookup yields CDR1 MDHEN and CDR2 SYDVKM. This CDR3 contains 14 residues. CDR3 region: CASNLHAVQEAQYF. The DNA of the CDR3 is TGTGCCAGCAATCTTCACGCTGTCCAAGAGGCCCAGTACTTC.